This note documents a single TCR beta chain sequence. The length of the CDR3 is 15 residues. Looked up from germline, CDR1 is LNHDA and CDR2 is SQIVND (reference sequence). J was trimmed by 3 bases and V by 5 bases; bases with no gene match: 7. Researchers ran the PCR with 60 Vbeta and 13 Jbeta primers. The method was immunoSEQ multiplex PCR; TCRdb's version includes in-frame clones alone and lacks a portion of them. The profile shows roughly 150,000 clones, about 68% of them singletons. The data were obtained in a study of cytomegalovirus exposure and HLA in healthy donors. The gene calls are TRBV19 and TRBJ2-3; 8 positions match TRBD2. Sequencing was performed on PBMCs. The TCR was taken from a young man in good health and CMV-seronegative. As DNA, the CDR3 is TGTGCCAGTAGTGTCCGGGAGGGTCAAACAGATACGCAGTATTTT. Its protein is CASSVREGQTDTQYF.